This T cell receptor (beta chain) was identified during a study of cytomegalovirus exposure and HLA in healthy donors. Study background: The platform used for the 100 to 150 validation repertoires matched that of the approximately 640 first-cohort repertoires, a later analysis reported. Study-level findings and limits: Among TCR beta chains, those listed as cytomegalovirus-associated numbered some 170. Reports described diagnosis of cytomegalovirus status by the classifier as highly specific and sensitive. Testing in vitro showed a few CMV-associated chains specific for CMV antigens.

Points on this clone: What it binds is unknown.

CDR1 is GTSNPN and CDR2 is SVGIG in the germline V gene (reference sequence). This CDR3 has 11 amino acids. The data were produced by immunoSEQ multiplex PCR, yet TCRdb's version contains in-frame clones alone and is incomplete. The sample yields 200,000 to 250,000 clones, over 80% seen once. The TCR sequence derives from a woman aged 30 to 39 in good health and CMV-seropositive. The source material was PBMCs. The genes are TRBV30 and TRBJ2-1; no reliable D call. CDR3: CIGGIYNEQFF. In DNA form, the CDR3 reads TGTATCGGTGGAATCTACAATGAGCAGTTCTTC.